The 12 T cell receptor beta chains listed next were all sequenced from one sample in a study of cytomegalovirus exposure and HLA in healthy donors. Sequencing used immunoSEQ multiplex PCR; TCRdb keeps in-frame clones, though not all of them. The top ten clones hold 3% to 4% of a sample with fewer than 85,000 clones, 70% to 90% of them seen once. Sequencing was performed on PBMCs. The receptors here all came from a woman under 30 in good health and CMV-seropositive.

This clone was counted a single time. The chain combines TRBV29-1 with TRBJ2-1, with 7 positions matching TRBD2. Germline assignment: CDR1 SQVTM and CDR2 ANQGSEA. The CDR3 length is 14 residues. The V segment lost 7 bases and the J segment 0 bases; nucleotides outside the gene matches: 6. The CDR3 bases are TGCAGCGCCGACGGGGGGAGCTCCTACAATGAGCAGTTCTTC. This gives the protein CSADGGSSYNEQFF.

The gene calls are TRBV9 and TRBJ1-4; 7 bases fit TRBD1. The V segment lost 4 bases and the J segment 7 bases; nucleotides outside the gene matches: 7. Germline V CDR1 and CDR2: SGDLS, YYNGEE. The CDR3 loop spans 14 amino acids. CDR3 in amino acids: CASSSGQAIEKLFF. The CDR3 nucleotides are TGTGCCAGCAGCAGCGGACAGGCGATTGAAAAACTGTTTTTT.

The rearrangement joins TRBV6-5 to TRBJ2-2; TRBD2 might be the D (5 bases). The CDR3 runs 13 residues. The V gene's germline CDR1 is MNHEY and CDR2 SVGAGI. V was shortened by 5 bases and J by 6 bases, with 10 bases between the two germline ends. CDR3 nucleotide sequence: TGTGCCAGCAGTGCCCCGGAGGCCGGGGAGCTGTTTTTT. The encoded protein is CASSAPEAGELFF.

This clone occurred once. At one boundary the junction diverges from the germline segment, which might be a read error. J is TRBJ2-5 and V is TRBV7-7; D is perhaps TRBD2 (5 bases). Per germline, CDR1 SSHAT and CDR2 FNYEAQ (reference sequence). The CDR3 is 16 residues long. CDR3 coding DNA: TGTGCTAGCAGCTTTGGTTTGGGAGTGGGTCGAGAGACCCAGTACTTC. The encoded protein is CASSFGLGVGRETQYF.

This clone was found many times. As DNA, the CDR3 is TGTGCCAGCAGTGAATTCGCGGACTCTGGAAACACCATATATTTT. This gives the protein CASSEFADSGNTIYF. The chain uses TRBV6-1 and TRBJ1-3; no firm D call. The CDR3 spans 15 residues. Germline V gives CDR1 MNHNS, CDR2 SASEGT. V lost 2 bases to trimming and J lost 0 bases, with 8 bases between them.

V and J are TRBV4-1 and TRBJ2-7, with 8 bases matching TRBD2. The CDR3 runs 15 residues. Unmatched junction bases numbered 9, after V lost 3 bases and J lost 5 bases. CDR1 MGHRA and CDR2 YSYEKL come from the germline V gene. The CDR3 loop reads CASSQRLAKLDEQYF. CDR3 sequence (DNA): TGCGCCAGCAGCCAGAGACTAGCGAAACTTGACGAGCAGTACTTC.

The rearrangement uses TRBV28 and TRBJ1-1, with D maybe TRBD1 (5 bases). V lost 9 bases and J lost 1, with 15 bases in between. CDR1 MDHEN and CDR2 SYDVKM come from the germline V gene. This CDR3 spans 14 amino acids. CDR3 sequence reads: CASAHRQRNTEAFF. The CDR3 DNA sequence: TGTGCCAGTGCGCATAGACAGAGGAACACTGAAGCTTTCTTT.

Turning to this clone: In the same sample, other DNA sequences code for this CDR3. The rearrangement joins TRBV19 to TRBJ2-1; TRBD2 agrees at 8 bases. J was trimmed by 0 bases and V by 3 bases; bases with no gene match: 4. The CDR3 spans 16 residues. Germline CDR1 reads LNHDA; CDR2 reads SQIVND (reference sequence). The CDR3 DNA follows: TGTGCCAGTAGTATCACTAGCGGTAGCTCCTACAATGAGCAGTTCTTC. Protein product: CASSITSGSSYNEQFF.

This chain's CDR3 is CASSWTGTGTDTQYF. As DNA, the CDR3 is TGCGCCAGCAGCTGGACCGGGACAGGCACAGATACGCAGTATTTT. The rearrangement uses TRBV5-1 and TRBJ2-3, with 7 positions matching TRBD1. CDR3 length: 15 amino acids. The germline V gene has CDR1 SGHRS and CDR2 YFSETQ. V was pared by 3 bases and J by 1 base, with 5 bases of the junction left unmatched.

The chain carries TRBV28 and TRBJ2-2, with 7 nucleotides matching TRBD2. Germline trimming cut 4 bases from V and 6 bases from J; bases unmatched to any gene: 5. Germline CDR1 MDHEN, CDR2 SYDVKM. The CDR3 runs 14 residues. The CDR3 nucleotides are TGTGCCAGCAGTTACCGCCGGGAGGCCGGGGAGCTGTTTTTT. It yields the protein CASSYRREAGELFF.

The chain couples TRBV27 to TRBJ2-2; 10 nucleotides line up with TRBD1. CDR1 is MNHEY and CDR2 is SMNVEV in the germline V gene (reference sequence). V shed 7 bases, J shed 4 bases, and the junction held 3 bases outside the gene matches. The CDR3 spans 14 residues. CDR3 sequence: CASTWTGGTGELFF. The CDR3 coding sequence is TGTGCCAGCACGTGGACAGGGGGCACCGGGGAGCTGTTTTTT.

The count of this clone is one. The gene calls are TRBV19 and TRBJ1-5; 7 nucleotides align to TRBD1. V shed 5 bases and J 1 base; nucleotides not matched to a gene: 8. The CDR3 is made up of 16 amino acids. Germline CDR1 and CDR2: LNHDA and SQIVND (reference sequence). The DNA for the CDR3 is TGTGCCAGTAGTGCCGCTGACAGGGTAAGCAATCAGCCCCAGCATTTT. Encoded protein: CASSAADRVSNQPQHF.